This T cell receptor beta chain was recovered during a study of T cell responses to AZD1222 COVID-19 vaccine. Study background: Analyses pooled second doses at about 4 or about 12 weeks. Study findings and constraints: Two doses of AZD1222 preceded a rise in Spike-specific TCR breadth and depth.

This CDR3 has 15 amino acids. Per germline, CDR1 LGHDT and CDR2 YNNKEL (reference sequence). Trimming removed 4 bases from V and 8 bases from J; junction bases left unmatched: 11. TCRdb's table, derived via immunoSEQ multiplex PCR, lists solely in-frame clones and lacks some. Found here are 35,000 to 45,000 clones, over 70% of them singletons; the top ten hold approximately 4%. In regard to this clone: Its specificity is not known.

Sequencing used peripheral blood, obtained on day 0 of AZD1222 vaccination. The V and J genes are TRBV3-1 (or the pseudogene TRBV3-2) and TRBJ2-3, with 8 bases that match TRBD2. The TCR sequence derives from an adult in good health. CDR3 protein: CASSPLGGGPGTQYF. The CDR3 coding sequence is TGTGCCAGCAGCCCCCTCGGGGGGGGGCCCGGTACGCAGTATTTT.